This T cell receptor (beta chain) is drawn from a study of shared clonotypes between healthy human individuals (TCRdb year 2020). Study-wide context: A few men and two women, aged 18 to 49 years, made up the cohort. To estimate repertoire size and how much clonotype sharing occurs between individuals, the study deeply sequenced the blood TCR repertoires of five or six healthy adults. To increase sequencing depth and limit assay-specific biases, TCR repertoire library preparation and sequencing were carried out by different laboratories using diverse techniques. Between about 0.94 and 8.9 billion PBMCs per donor were obtained by leukapheresis.

Findings and caveats that apply to the study as a whole: Based on pairwise subsampling, the degree of clonotype sharing among donors was expected to be affected by sequencing depth. The small number of donors limited the genetic and exposure-history diversity represented. Sampling was restricted to blood, and TCR repertoires in tissue are likely to differ from TCR repertoires in blood.

TCR CDR3 regions were amplified from genomic DNA by multiplex PCR using the deep immunoSEQ assay. For each cell subset, the extracted genomic DNA was distributed evenly across all wells of several immunoSEQ 96-well plates, and each plate served as one replicate. For unsorted PBMC, each replicate PCR was loaded with 300 to 350 ng genomic DNA, equivalent to about 30,000 T cell genomes. Ten immunoSEQ deep assay plates were used to sequence unsorted PBMC genomic DNA. Purified libraries were measured with a Qubit 3.0 fluorometer, size-checked on a Bioanalyzer 2100, and measured again with the KAPA Library Quantification kit. Every immunoSEQ 96-well plate was sequenced on a separate single-read 150-cycle Illumina NextSeq 550 flow cell. The authors processed their data as follows. Because the immunoSEQ output held only junctional sequences and lacked quality scores, the filtering could not match the filtering applied to full-length reads. Sequences were annotated with PyIR, a Python wrapper for IgBLAST v1.9, using IMGT germline references to assign V/J genes and CDR3. Any read was removed if the V/J assignment was weak (E-value above 1e-6), the CDR3 was missing, or the read contained stop codons, out-of-frame junctions, or ambiguous translated residues. A V3J clonotype was defined by an identical inferred V gene, J gene, and CDR3 amino acid sequence. To compute the percentage overlap between repertoires, the number of shared unique clonotypes was divided by the size of the smaller repertoire. RTK rarefaction, the Chao1 estimator, and Recon v2.1 estimates of unobserved clonotypes were used to assess repertoire richness. In TCRdb, the immuneACCESS table is reduced to in-frame sequences with V and J assigned. These tables do not hold every clone; where another copy was compared, an unresolved V gene accounts for under half, and the others remain unexplained. From that table come the V and J calls and clone size; the DNA was used to work out D and trimming. The sample table holds around 530,000 clones, of which just over 75% were seen once. 12% of the sample rests with the top ten.

This clone occurred a few times. Its antigen target is currently unknown. No much larger clonotype is one base removed from it; base qualities were not supplied. Healthy HIV-negative adults with no recently reported acute infections or vaccinations were included as donors. Every donor was a Caucasian adult residing in Nashville, Tennessee, USA. For unsorted samples, some 90 million PBMCs were counted, and genomic DNA was extracted using the QIAamp DNA Blood Mini kit. Blood was obtained by leukapheresis, after which PBMCs were separated by Ficoll-Histopaque density gradient centrifugation and cryopreserved in liquid nitrogen vapor phase. The source is a woman in her 40s in good health. Some clones in this sample may be carry-over from other donors' samples. The sequencing input was PBMCs.

The nucleotides are TGCGCCAGCAGTGGGAACAGCGGTGAGCAGTTCTTC. Its amino acids are CASSGNSGEQFF. In this chain, TRBV5-1 is recombined with TRBJ2-1; TRBD2 could be the D gene, as 5 bases match. V gives up 5 bases and J gives up 9 bases, and the segment between their germline ends measures 12 bases. The germline V gene sets CDR1 to SGHRS and CDR2 to YFSETQ. The CDR3 contains 12 residues, cysteine and phenylalanine counted. CDR3 DNA only is kept here, 36 bases in frame from base 1.